The 22 T cell receptor beta chains below come from one sample, sequenced in a study of CD8 T cells in ankylosing spondylitis. Study-level points and caveats: In ankylosing spondylitis blood, a motif of seven or eight highly homologous TCR beta variants appeared characteristic.

TCRdb ran MiXCR on the 5' RACE reads and lists one entry per CDR3 protein. This sample has fewer than 550,000 distinct CDR3 sequences, with approximately 5% found just once. These receptors have no known antigen. The specimen was blood, either unsorted or a sorted T cell fraction (not recorded which). The receptors were gathered from a male donor with ankylosing spondylitis.

The rearrangement links TRBV4-3 to TRBJ1-6; no definite D call. Germline CDR1 and CDR2: LGHNA and YSLEER. Trimming removed 0 bases at V and 7 bases at J, with 10 bases between. The CDR3 covers 15 residues. The CDR3 region is CASSQDTQKNSPLHF. In nucleotides, the CDR3 is TGCGCCAGCAGCCAAGATACACAAAAAAATTCACCCCTCCACTTT.

This clonotype was seen at least ten times. The chain recombines TRBV4-1 with TRBJ1-1, with D perhaps matching TRBD1 (5 bases). CDR1 and CDR2 (germline): MGHRA, YSYEKL. The length of the CDR3 is 15 residues. Trimming stripped 1 base from V and 2 bases from J, with 11 bases between. CDR3 coding DNA: TGCGCCAGCAGCCAAGGCCGGGGCCCTAACACTGAAGCTTTCTTT. Protein: CASSQGRGPNTEAFF.

This clonotype was counted a few times. This CDR3 is CASSGWGTGLETQYF. CDR3 bases: TGTGCCAGCAGTGGCTGGGGGACAGGGTTGGAGACCCAGTACTTC. The chain employs TRBV25-1 and TRBJ2-5; 9 nucleotides line up with TRBD1. The germline CDR1 and CDR2 sequences are MGHDK and SYGVNS. The CDR3 runs to 15 residues. J was trimmed by 5 bases and V by 4 bases; bases with no gene match: 8.

This sequence joins TRBV27 and TRBJ2-7; 11 positions agree with TRBD1. The ends lost 2 bases at V and 0 bases at J; junction bases unmatched: 3. In germline, CDR1 is MNHEY, CDR2 SMNVEV (reference sequence). The CDR3 is made up of 16 amino acids. Here the CDR3 reads CASSLGDRGGSYEQYF. The CDR3 DNA is TGTGCCAGCAGTTTAGGGGACAGGGGGGGCTCCTACGAGCAGTACTTC.

Ten or more counts support this clonotype. The V and J genes are TRBV29-1 and TRBJ1-4, with 7 bases aligning to TRBD1. Germline V gene lookup returns CDR1 SQVTM and CDR2 ANQGSEA. Trimming took 7 bases from V and 5 from J; bases not matched to a gene: 7. The CDR3 consists of 13 residues. The DNA for the CDR3 is TGCAGCGCCAAACGACAGGGAAATGAAAAACTGTTTTTT. Translating it yields CSAKRQGNEKLFF.

The chain carries TRBV5-5 and TRBJ2-1; the D gene is possibly TRBD1 (5 bases). The V and J ends lost 0 bases and 6 bases respectively, with 13 bases between them. Germline CDR1 SGHKS, CDR2 YYEKEE (reference sequence). The CDR3 has 15 residues. The CDR3: CASSLDPQVGNEQFF. Written as DNA, the CDR3 is TGTGCCAGCAGCTTGGACCCACAGGTTGGCAATGAGCAGTTCTTC.

Notes on this clonotype: The junction and the germline gene differ at one end; a read error may be behind it. The chain uses TRBV7-9 and TRBJ2-5, with D perhaps TRBD1 (6 bases). This CDR3 region has 17 residues. CDR1 SEHNR and CDR2 FQNEAQ come from the germline V gene (reference sequence). The CDR3 sequence: CATSSPTGRGYQETQYF. The CDR3 nucleotides are TGTGCCACCAGCTCACCCACAGGGAGAGGGTACCAAGAGACCCAGTACTTC. Full variable domain (remainder filled in from reference TRBV7-9 and TRBJ2-5): DTGVSQNPRHKITKRGQNVTFRCDPISEHNRLYWYRQTLGQGPEFLTYFQNEAQLEKSRLLSDRFSAERPKGSFSTLEIQRTEQGDSAMYLCATSSPTGRGYQETQYFGPGTRLLVL.

This clonotype was detected many times. The CDR3 loop is CASSPGTGRIYEQYF. CDR3 nucleotide sequence: TGCGCCAGCAGCCCGGGGACAGGGAGGATCTACGAGCAGTACTTC. The rearrangement links TRBV4-3 to TRBJ2-7; TRBD1 matches 9 bases. Germline V gives CDR1 LGHNA, CDR2 YSLEER. The CDR3 spans 15 residues. The trim removed 4 bases at V and 3 bases at J, leaving 7 bases unmatched.

This clonotype appeared many times. The chain is built from TRBV25-1 and TRBJ2-7; 9 bases line up with TRBD1. The ends lost 7 bases at V and 3 bases at J; junction bases unmatched: 4. From germline, CDR1 is MGHDK and CDR2 SYGVNS. The CDR3 totals 13 residues. CDR3 nucleotide sequence: TGTGCCAGCACCCGACAGGGGGGCTACGAGCAGTACTTC. Translating it yields CASTRQGGYEQYF.

This clonotype was counted ten times or more. The chain links TRBV5-6 to TRBJ2-3; D is unresolved. Trimming cost V 4 bases and J 5 bases, with 8 bases left between them. The CDR3 has 12 amino acids. The V gene's germline CDR1 is SGHDT and CDR2 YYEEEE. This CDR3 reads CASSPYKDTQYF. The CDR3, as DNA: TGTGCCAGCAGCCCATACAAAGATACGCAGTATTTT.

This clonotype was observed many times. The chain has TRBV20-1 and TRBJ2-1, with D perhaps TRBD2 (6 bases). V was cut by 3 bases and J by 8 bases, with 17 bases left in between. There are 14 residues in the CDR3. The germline gives CDR1 DFQATT, CDR2 SNEGSKA (reference sequence). CDR3 protein: CSASLWESGDEQFF. DNA of the CDR3: TGCAGTGCTAGTTTGTGGGAGTCGGGGGATGAGCAGTTCTTC.

This clonotype was observed a handful of times. The J gene is TRBJ2-5, the V gene TRBV18; D uncertain. This CDR3 spans 13 amino acids. CDR1 is KGHSH, CDR2 LQKENI, per germline. V was clipped by 2 bases and J by 2 bases, with 6 bases between them. CDR3 DNA: TGTGCCAGCTCACCAAGGCTGCAAGAGACCCAGTACTTC. The encoded protein is CASSPRLQETQYF.

This clonotype came up many times. This chain joins TRBV9 and TRBJ2-1; D gene uncertain. In germline, CDR1 is SGDLS, CDR2 YYNGEE. The ends were cut back, 0 bases at V and 2 bases at J, with 12 bases in the middle. This CDR3 comprises 16 residues. The CDR3 DNA follows: TGTGCCAGCAGCGTAGTGGGCACCTTGGCCTACAATGAGCAGTTCTTC. Amino acids: CASSVVGTLAYNEQFF.

The genes are TRBV4-1 and TRBJ1-4, with D perhaps matching TRBD1 (5 bases). The V gene lost 4 bases and the J gene lost 5 bases, with 14 bases spanning the gap. The CDR3 is 15 residues long. The germline V gene encodes CDR1 MGHRA and CDR2 YSYEKL. In DNA, the CDR3 is TGCGCCAGCAGCCCGGGGGGGGGAAAAAATGAAAAACTGTTTTTT. Translation: CASSPGGGKNEKLFF.

This clonotype was counted ten times or more. The chain combines TRBV12-3 or TRBV12-4 with TRBJ2-1, with 9 bases matching TRBD2. V was clipped by 3 bases and J by 3 bases; unmatched bases: 3. The CDR3 has 15 amino acids. This CDR3 reads CASSLQAGGYNEQFF. The CDR3 DNA is TGTGCCAGCAGTTTGCAAGCGGGGGGCTACAATGAGCAGTTCTTC.

This clonotype was seen many times. The CDR3 sequence: CASSPPRSTEAFF. CDR3 nucleotide sequence: TGTGCCAGCAGCCCCCCGAGGAGCACTGAAGCTTTCTTT. V gene TRBV7-8 combines with J gene TRBJ1-1; D is uncertain. The length of the CDR3 is 13 residues. Trimming left V 5 bases short and J 4 bases short, with 11 bases between. Germline V gene sequence: CDR1 SGHVS, CDR2 FQNEAQ. The whole variable domain, filled in from reference TRBV7-8 and TRBJ1-1, reads GAGVSQSPRYKVAKRGQDVALRCDPISGHVSLFWYQQALGQGPEFLTYFQNEAQLDKSGLPSDRFFAERPEGSVSTLKIQRTQQEDSAVYLCASSPPRSTEAFFGQGTRLTVV.

This clonotype was recorded many times. The chain uses TRBV20-1 and TRBJ2-1, with 7 bases matching TRBD2. After removal of 0 bases from V and 9 bases from J, the junction contained 14 bases not matched to a gene. The CDR3 has 16 residues. Germline V CDR1 and CDR2: DFQATT, SNEGSKA (reference sequence). The CDR3 loop reads CSARDRILAGAAEQFF. DNA of the CDR3: TGCAGTGCTAGAGATCGGATTCTTGCGGGAGCCGCTGAGCAGTTCTTC.

This clonotype was seen many times. J is TRBJ2-2 and V is TRBV6-5; D is perhaps TRBD2 (6 bases). V was cut by 2 bases and J by 3 bases, with 7 bases left in between. Germline V gene lookup returns CDR1 MNHEY and CDR2 SVGAGI. The CDR3 covers 14 residues. The CDR3 sequence is CASSYREDTGELFF. In DNA, the CDR3 is TGTGCCAGCAGTTACAGGGAGGACACCGGGGAGCTGTTTTTT.

There are many counts of this clonotype. The chain employs TRBV5-1 and TRBJ1-1; D gene uncertain. The germline gives CDR1 SGHRS, CDR2 YFSETQ. CDR3 length equals 16 residues. V shed 0 bases and J shed 4 bases, with 16 bases lying between them. CDR3 in amino acids: CASSLDPPGWPTEAFF. The CDR3 DNA follows: TGCGCCAGCAGCTTGGACCCCCCGGGATGGCCCACTGAAGCTTTCTTT.

J is TRBJ1-5 and V is TRBV20-1; D perhaps matches TRBD1 (5 bases). The CDR3 has 15 amino acids. CDR1 and CDR2 (germline): DFQATT, SNEGSKA (reference sequence). V dropped 0 bases and J dropped 1 base, with 10 bases sitting between them. The CDR3 coding sequence is TGCAGTGCTAGAGAAGCATGGGACAGCAATCAGCCCCAGCATTTT. The encoded protein is CSAREAWDSNQPQHF.

In this sample, this clonotype turned up many times. The V and J genes are TRBV7-2 and TRBJ2-5, with unresolved D. Trimming removed 5 bases from V and 6 bases from J, with 22 bases in between. Germline V gene sequence: CDR1 SGHTA, CDR2 FQGNSA. The CDR3 is made up of 16 amino acids. The CDR3 DNA is TGTGCCAGCAGCCTATTGGCAGGCCTCGGAACGCAGACCCAGTACTTC. Translating gives CASSLLAGLGTQTQYF.

This clonotype was seen ten or more times. The rearrangement uses TRBV10-1 and TRBJ2-7; no reliable D call. This CDR3 is built from 12 residues. The germline V gene has CDR1 WNHNN and CDR2 SYGVQD (reference sequence). V dropped 0 bases and J dropped 4 bases, with 4 bases sitting between them. The CDR3: CASSESGYEQYF. The CDR3 DNA sequence: TGCGCCAGCAGTGAGTCGGGGTACGAGCAGTACTTC.